This entry describes one T cell receptor (beta chain). The antigen is unknown. The CDR3 is 15 residues long. Germline V CDR1 and CDR2: SGHRS, YFSETQ. V trimming: 6 bases; J trimming: 4 bases; junction bases outside the gene matches: 11. PCR involved 60 Vbeta and 13 Jbeta primers. The authors' processing: Unique TCR beta chains numbered around 80 million in a later analysis, with around 10 million shared. TCRdb's table, derived via immunoSEQ multiplex PCR, lists solely in-frame clones and lacks some. Clone size and the V and J calls come from that table; the DNA yielded D and trimming. Seen here are 150,000 to 170,000 clones, approximately 75% observed once, and the top ten hold about 2.8%. This specimen comes from a study of cytomegalovirus exposure and HLA in healthy donors. Points from the study as a whole: DRB1 had the most TCR associations and HLA-C the fewest, a later analysis found, with rates varying by HLA locus. Later work showed greater clonal expansion in HLA-associated TCR beta chains than in equally common others. According to a later analysis, most TCR beta chains associated with CMV appeared HLA-restricted.

The source of this sequence is a man younger than 30 in good health and CMV-seronegative. The chain couples TRBV5-1 to TRBJ2-5, with TRBD1 matching over 8 bases. The sequencing input was PBMCs. DNA for the CDR3: TGCGCCAGCACCCACCAGGGGGCGTACGGAGAGACCCAGTACTTC. Translated, it gives CASTHQGAYGETQYF.